What follows is one T cell receptor (beta chain) and its context. This entry comes from a study of blood T cell repertoires in COVID-19. Study details: Researchers got acute and convalescent COVID-19 samples from the United States, Italy and Spain. Sample material is recorded as cDNA or gDNA derived from T cells, B-cell-depleted T cells, or PBMCs.

The table came from immunoSEQ multiplex PCR; TCRdb's copy has only in-frame clones and leaves some out. The data show 430,000 or so clones, with over 85% seen just once and less than 0.95% held by the top ten. The source material was peripheral blood. This receptor was taken from a man in his late teens or twenties with COVID-19, enrolled during active disease.

In DNA form, the CDR3 reads TGTGCCAGCAGCTTAGTGGTACAGGGGGCTCACACAGATACGCAGTATTTT. This sequence encodes CASSLVVQGAHTDTQYF. The chain is built from TRBV11-2 and TRBJ2-3; 9 bases fit TRBD1. The V gene end was trimmed by 1 base and the J gene end by 2 bases; junction bases not matched to a gene: 7. Germline CDR1 reads SGHAT; CDR2 reads FQNNGV. This CDR3 region has 17 residues.